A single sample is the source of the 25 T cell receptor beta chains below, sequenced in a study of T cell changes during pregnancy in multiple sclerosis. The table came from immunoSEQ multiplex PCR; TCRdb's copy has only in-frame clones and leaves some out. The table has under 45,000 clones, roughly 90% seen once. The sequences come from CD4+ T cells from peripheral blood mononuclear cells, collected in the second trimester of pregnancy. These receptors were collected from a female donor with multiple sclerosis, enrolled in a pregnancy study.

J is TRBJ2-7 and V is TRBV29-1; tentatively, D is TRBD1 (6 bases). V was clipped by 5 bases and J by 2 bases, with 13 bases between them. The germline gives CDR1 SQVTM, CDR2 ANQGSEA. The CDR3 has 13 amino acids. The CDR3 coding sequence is TGCAGCGTTCGCGGTCCAGGGGCCTACGAGCAGTACTTC. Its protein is CSVRGPGAYEQYF.

The CDR3 is CASNRDRESEKLFF. CDR3 DNA: TGTGCCAGCAATAGGGACAGGGAGAGTGAAAAACTGTTTTTT. This rearrangement joins TRBV2 to TRBJ1-4; 9 bases are shared with TRBD1. Germline V CDR1 and CDR2: SNHLY, FYNNEI. The CDR3 consists of 14 residues. The V gene end was trimmed by 7 bases and the J gene end by 7 bases; junction bases not matched to a gene: 7.

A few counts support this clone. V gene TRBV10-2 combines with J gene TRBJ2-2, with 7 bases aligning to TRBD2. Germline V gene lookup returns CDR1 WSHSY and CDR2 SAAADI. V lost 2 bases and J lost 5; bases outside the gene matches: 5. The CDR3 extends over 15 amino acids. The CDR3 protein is CASSEAGAWTGELFF. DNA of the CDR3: TGCGCCAGCAGTGAGGCGGGAGCATGGACCGGGGAGCTGTTTTTT.

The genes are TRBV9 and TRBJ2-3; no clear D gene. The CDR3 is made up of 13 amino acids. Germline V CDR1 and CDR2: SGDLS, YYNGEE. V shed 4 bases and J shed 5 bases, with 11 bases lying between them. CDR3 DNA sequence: TGTGCCAGCAGCACCAGTCTCAAAGATACGCAGTATTTT. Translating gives CASSTSLKDTQYF.

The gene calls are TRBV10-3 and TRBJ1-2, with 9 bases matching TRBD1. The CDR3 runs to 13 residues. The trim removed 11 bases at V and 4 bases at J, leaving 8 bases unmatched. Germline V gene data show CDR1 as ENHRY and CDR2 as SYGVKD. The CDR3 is CASRDRVAYGYTF. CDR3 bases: TGTGCCTCCCGGGACAGGGTCGCCTATGGCTACACCTTC.

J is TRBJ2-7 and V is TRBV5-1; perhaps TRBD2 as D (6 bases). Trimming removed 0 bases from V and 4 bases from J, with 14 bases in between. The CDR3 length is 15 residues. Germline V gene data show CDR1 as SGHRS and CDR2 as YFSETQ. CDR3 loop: CASSLAGTPKYEQYF. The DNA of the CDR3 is TGCGCCAGCAGCTTGGCCGGGACTCCAAAGTACGAGCAGTACTTC.

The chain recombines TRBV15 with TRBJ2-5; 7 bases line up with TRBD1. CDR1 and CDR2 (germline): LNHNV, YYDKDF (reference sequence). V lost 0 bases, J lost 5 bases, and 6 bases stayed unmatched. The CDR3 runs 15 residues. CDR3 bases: TGTGCCACCAGCAGAGATTTAGGGGGCGGGGAGACCCAGTACTTC. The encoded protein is CATSRDLGGGETQYF.

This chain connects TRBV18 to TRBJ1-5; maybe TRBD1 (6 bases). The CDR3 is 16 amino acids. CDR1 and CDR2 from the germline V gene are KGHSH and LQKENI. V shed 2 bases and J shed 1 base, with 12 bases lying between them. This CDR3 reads CASSPAGARSNQPQHF. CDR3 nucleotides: TGTGCCAGCTCACCAGCAGGGGCGCGGAGCAATCAGCCCCAGCATTTT.

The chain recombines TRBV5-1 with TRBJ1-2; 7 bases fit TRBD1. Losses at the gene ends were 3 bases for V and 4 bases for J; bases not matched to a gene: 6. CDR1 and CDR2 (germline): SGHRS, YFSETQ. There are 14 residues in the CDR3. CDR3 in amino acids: CASSSTGQGYGYTF. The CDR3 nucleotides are TGCGCCAGCAGCTCGACAGGGCAGGGCTATGGCTACACCTTC.

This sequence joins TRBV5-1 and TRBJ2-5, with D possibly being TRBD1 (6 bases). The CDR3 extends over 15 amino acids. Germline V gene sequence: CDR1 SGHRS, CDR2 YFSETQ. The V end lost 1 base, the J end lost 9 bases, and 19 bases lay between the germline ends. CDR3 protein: CASSLPSDSQRSQYF. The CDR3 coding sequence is TGCGCCAGCAGCTTGCCTTCGGACAGCCAACGGTCCCAGTACTTC.

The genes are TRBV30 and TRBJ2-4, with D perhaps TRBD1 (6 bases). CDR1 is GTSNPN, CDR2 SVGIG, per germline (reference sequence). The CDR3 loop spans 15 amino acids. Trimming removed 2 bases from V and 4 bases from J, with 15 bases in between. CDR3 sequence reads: CAWSQVRDIKNIQYF. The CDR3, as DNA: TGTGCCTGGAGTCAAGTCCGGGACATTAAAAACATTCAGTACTTC. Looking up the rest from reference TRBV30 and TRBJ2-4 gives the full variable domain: SQTIHQWPATLVQPVGSPLSLECTVEGTSNPNLYWYRQAAGRGLQLLFYSVGIGQISSEVPQNLSASRPQDRQFILSSKKLLLSDSGFYLCAWSQVRDIKNIQYFGAGTRLSVL.

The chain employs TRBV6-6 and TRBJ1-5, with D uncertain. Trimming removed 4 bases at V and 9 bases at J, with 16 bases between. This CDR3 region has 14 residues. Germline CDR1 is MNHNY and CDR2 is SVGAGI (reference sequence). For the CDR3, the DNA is TGTGCCAGCAGTTCGATCGCAGAGGTAGTGCCCCAGCATTTT. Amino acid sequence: CASSSIAEVVPQHF.

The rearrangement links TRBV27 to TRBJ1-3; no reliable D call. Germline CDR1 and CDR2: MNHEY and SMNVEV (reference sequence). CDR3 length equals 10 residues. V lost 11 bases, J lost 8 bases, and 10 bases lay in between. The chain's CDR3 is CAPFVDTIYF. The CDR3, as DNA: TGTGCCCCTTTTGTTGACACCATATATTTT.

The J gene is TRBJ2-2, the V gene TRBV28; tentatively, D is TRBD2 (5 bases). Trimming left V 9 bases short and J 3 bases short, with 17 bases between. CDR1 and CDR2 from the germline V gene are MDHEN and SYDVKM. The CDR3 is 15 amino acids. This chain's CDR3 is CASTFSVRDTGELFF. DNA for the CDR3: TGTGCCAGTACCTTTAGCGTTCGTGACACCGGGGAGCTGTTTTTT.

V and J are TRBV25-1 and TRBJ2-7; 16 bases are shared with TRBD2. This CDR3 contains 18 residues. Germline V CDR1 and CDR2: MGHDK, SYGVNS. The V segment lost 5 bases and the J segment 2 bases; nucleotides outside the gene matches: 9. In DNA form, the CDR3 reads TGTGCCAGCAGTACGGGGACTAGCGGGAGGGGTAGGACCTACGAGCAGTACTTC. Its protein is CASSTGTSGRGRTYEQYF.

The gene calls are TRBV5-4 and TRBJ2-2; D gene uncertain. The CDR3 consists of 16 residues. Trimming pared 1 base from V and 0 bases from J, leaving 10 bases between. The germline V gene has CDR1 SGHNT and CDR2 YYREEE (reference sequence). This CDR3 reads CASSLLAPSNTGELFF. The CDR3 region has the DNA TGTGCCAGCAGCTTGTTGGCCCCCTCGAACACCGGGGAGCTGTTTTTT.

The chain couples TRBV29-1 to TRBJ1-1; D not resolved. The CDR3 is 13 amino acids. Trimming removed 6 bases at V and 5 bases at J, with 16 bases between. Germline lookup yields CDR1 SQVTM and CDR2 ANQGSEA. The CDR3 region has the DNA TGCAGCGTCCCGCGAGGCATTGGGACTGAAGCTTTCTTT. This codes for CSVPRGIGTEAFF.

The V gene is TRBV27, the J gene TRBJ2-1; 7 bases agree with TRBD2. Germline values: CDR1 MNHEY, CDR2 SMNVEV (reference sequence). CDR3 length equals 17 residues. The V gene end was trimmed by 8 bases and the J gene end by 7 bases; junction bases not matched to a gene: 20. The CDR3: CASGPLGREPGGNEQFF. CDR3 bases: TGTGCCAGCGGCCCCCTCGGGCGGGAGCCCGGTGGGAATGAGCAGTTCTTC.

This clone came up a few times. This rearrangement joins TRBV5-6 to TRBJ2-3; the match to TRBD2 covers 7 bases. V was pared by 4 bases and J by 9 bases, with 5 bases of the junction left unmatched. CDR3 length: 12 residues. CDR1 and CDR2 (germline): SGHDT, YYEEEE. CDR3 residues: CASSLTGGTQYF. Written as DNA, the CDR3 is TGTGCCAGCAGCCTCACCGGGGGGACGCAGTATTTT.

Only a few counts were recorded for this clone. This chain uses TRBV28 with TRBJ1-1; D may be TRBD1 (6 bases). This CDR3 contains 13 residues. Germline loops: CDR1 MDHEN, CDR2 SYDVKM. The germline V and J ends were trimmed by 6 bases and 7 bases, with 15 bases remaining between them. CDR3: CASRSGTRSEAFF. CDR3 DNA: TGTGCCAGCAGGTCCGGGACAAGAAGTGAAGCTTTCTTT.

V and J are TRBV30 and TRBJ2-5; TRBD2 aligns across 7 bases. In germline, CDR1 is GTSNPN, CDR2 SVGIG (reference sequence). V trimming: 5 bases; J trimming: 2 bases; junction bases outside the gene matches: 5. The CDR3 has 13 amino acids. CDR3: CAWERDFQETQYF. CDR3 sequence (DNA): TGTGCCTGGGAGCGGGACTTTCAAGAGACCCAGTACTTC.

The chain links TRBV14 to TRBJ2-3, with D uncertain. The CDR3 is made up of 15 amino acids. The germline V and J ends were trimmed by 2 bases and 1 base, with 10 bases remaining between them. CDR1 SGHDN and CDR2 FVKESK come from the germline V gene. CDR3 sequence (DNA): TGTGCCAGCAGCCAAAGCCCCCACCGCACAGATACGCAGTATTTT. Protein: CASSQSPHRTDTQYF.

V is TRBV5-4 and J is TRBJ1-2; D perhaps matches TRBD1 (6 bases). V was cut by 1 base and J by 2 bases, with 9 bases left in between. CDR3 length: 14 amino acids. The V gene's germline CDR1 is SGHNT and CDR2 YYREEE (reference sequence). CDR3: CASSLQGLNYGYTF. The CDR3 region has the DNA TGTGCCAGCAGCTTGCAGGGGCTGAACTATGGCTACACCTTC.

In nucleotides, the CDR3 is TGTGCCAGCAGTTTAAGGAATAGCGGGAGGTTTTCGAATGAGCAGTTCTTC. It is translated as CASSLRNSGRFSNEQFF. The rearrangement joins TRBV28 to TRBJ2-1, with 10 bases matching TRBD2. CDR1 and CDR2 from the germline V gene are MDHEN and SYDVKM. CDR3 length: 17 amino acids. The J segment lost 7 bases and the V segment lost 2 bases, leaving 11 bases of the junction unmatched.

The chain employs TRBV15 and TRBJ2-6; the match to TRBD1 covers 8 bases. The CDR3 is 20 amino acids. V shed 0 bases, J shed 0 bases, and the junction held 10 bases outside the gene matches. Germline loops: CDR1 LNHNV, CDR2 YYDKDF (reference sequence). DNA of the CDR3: TGTGCCACCAGCAGAGATGGGGCCGGGACAGGTAGCTCTGGGGCCAACGTCCTGACTTTC. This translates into CATSRDGAGTGSSGANVLTF. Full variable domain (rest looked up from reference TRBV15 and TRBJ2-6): DAMVIQNPRYQVTQFGKPVTLSCSQTLNHNVMYWYQQKSSQAPKLLFHYYDKDFNNEADTPDNFQSRRPNTSFCFLDIRSPGLGDTAMYLCATSRDGAGTGSSGANVLTFGAGSRLTVL.